This T cell receptor (beta chain) was documented in a study of blood T cell repertoires in COVID-19. Generated by immunoSEQ multiplex PCR, the TCRdb table keeps only in-frame clones and is missing some. Of about 160,000 clones in the sample, roughly four fifths are singletons; the top ten hold around 7.6%. Germline-derived CDR1 and CDR2 are SGDLS and YYNGEE. Trimming took off 0 bases at V and 3 bases at J, with 12 bases between the two ends. The CDR3 spans 16 residues. Source material: peripheral blood. The chain employs TRBV9 and TRBJ2-2; a possible D gene is TRBD2 (6 bases). This receptor was obtained from a man aged 35-49 years who had recovered from COVID-19. The chain's CDR3 is CASSVAEGPYTGELFF. CDR3 in DNA: TGTGCCAGCAGCGTAGCGGAGGGGCCATACACCGGGGAGCTGTTTTTT.